This paragraph covers one T cell receptor beta chain sequence. The antigen is not known. The data are from a study of identical twins. Study conclusions and caveats: Cord blood beta clonotypes that were abundant carried fewer insertions, and memory repertoires showed no such trend. Conclusions came from cross-sectional statistical analysis, not from following the same donors. Models predicted too little out-of-frame TCR alpha sharing in monozygotic twins.

The CDR3 is made up of 15 amino acids. J was trimmed by 6 bases and V by 5 bases; bases with no gene match: 7. Template switching added a universal primer site, and cDNA bore unique molecular identifiers. MiXCR was run by TCRdb on the 5' RACE reads, yielding one entry per CDR3 protein. Counted here are around 470,000 distinct CDR3 sequences, approximately 15% occurring once; the ten biggest clones make up about 0.53%. These sequences were also reported in another study, on yellow fever vaccine responses in identical twins.

The chain has TRBV12-3 or TRBV12-4 and TRBJ2-6; 7 bases fit TRBD1. The sequenced sample consisted of CD4+ T cells sorted from blood. This clonotype originated in a woman aged 18-29 years in good health. The CDR3 region is CASSTGDSQANVLTF. CDR3 in DNA: TGTGCCAGCAGTACCGGGGACAGCCAGGCCAACGTCCTGACTTTC.